This TCR beta chain was captured by sequencing in a study of T cells in Graves' hyperthyroidism and ophthalmopathy. Study-wide results and limits: Most thyroid clonotypes with frequency above 0.001 were detected in blood. In simple terms, a model built on 13 V-J features told ophthalmopathy apart from stable hyperthyroidism.

V lost 6 bases, J lost 6 bases, and 23 bases lay in between. The CDR3 has 16 amino acids. The germline gives CDR1 MGHRA, CDR2 YSYEKL. For this clonotype: Its target is not known.

Regions amplified from RNA transcripts were the TCR beta CDR3 regions. The study used the HTBI primer set for a first-round RT-PCR of the TCR CDR3. MiXCR, applied by TCRdb to the multiplex PCR reads, yields one record per CDR3 protein. The profile shows about 420,000 distinct CDR3 sequences, about a sixth of them singletons. Used for diagnoses were clinical symptoms, serum thyroxine and TRAb, thyroid ultrasound and orbital computed tomography. Cells are PBMCs isolated from 9 to 10 ml of fresh blood. The chain carries TRBV4-1 and TRBJ1-2; D perhaps matches TRBD1 (5 bases). The origin of this receptor is a woman under 30 with Graves' hyperthyroidism. Input material: blood. CDR3 protein: CASSLKMGRDENGYTF. Written as DNA, the CDR3 is TGCGCCAGCAGTCTCAAGATGGGCAGGGATGAAAATGGCTACACCTTC.